This paragraph reports one T cell receptor beta chain. The entry originates in a study of T cell changes during pregnancy in multiple sclerosis. CDR3 length equals 12 residues. The germline V gene encodes CDR1 SGHAT and CDR2 FQDESV (reference sequence). Trimming pared 3 bases from V and 6 bases from J, leaving 9 bases between. Data came from immunoSEQ multiplex PCR; TCRdb stores just in-frame clones and leaves some out. The profile shows around 97,000 clones, around 94% of them singletons. The source was peripheral blood, collected after pregnancy. This chain links TRBV11-1 with TRBJ2-7, with D unclear. The TCR was taken from a female donor with multiple sclerosis, enrolled in a pregnancy study. The CDR3 spells CASSFPFGEQYF. CDR3 DNA: TGTGCCAGCAGCTTTCCTTTCGGCGAGCAGTACTTC.